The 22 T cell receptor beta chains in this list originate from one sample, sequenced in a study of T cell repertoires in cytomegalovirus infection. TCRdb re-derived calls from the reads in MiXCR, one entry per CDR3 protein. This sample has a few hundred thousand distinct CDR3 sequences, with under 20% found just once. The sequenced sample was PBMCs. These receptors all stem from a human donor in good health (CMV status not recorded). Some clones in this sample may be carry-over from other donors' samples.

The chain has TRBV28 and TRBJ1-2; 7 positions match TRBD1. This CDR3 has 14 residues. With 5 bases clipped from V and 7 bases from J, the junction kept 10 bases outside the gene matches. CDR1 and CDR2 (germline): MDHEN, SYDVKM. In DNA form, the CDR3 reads TGTGCCAGCAGTCTCCCTGAAGACAGGGCTGGCTACACCTTC. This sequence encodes CASSLPEDRAGYTF.

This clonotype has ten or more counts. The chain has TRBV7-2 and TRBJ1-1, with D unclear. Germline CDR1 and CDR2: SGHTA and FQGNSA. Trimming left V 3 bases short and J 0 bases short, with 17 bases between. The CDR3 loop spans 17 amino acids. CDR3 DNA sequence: TGTGCCAGCAGCTTTTCGGTAATGGCGGGGATGAACACTGAAGCTTTCTTT. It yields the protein CASSFSVMAGMNTEAFF.

Here the CDR3 reads CASSWGRVGRTDTQYF. Here the CDR3 DNA reads TGTGCCAGCAGCTGGGGTCGGGTGGGCCGCACAGATACGCAGTATTTT. The rearrangement uses TRBV5-8 and TRBJ2-3, with D unclear. From germline, CDR1 is SGHTS and CDR2 YDEGEE. Trimming removed 3 bases at V and 1 base at J, with 15 bases between. This CDR3 comprises 16 residues.

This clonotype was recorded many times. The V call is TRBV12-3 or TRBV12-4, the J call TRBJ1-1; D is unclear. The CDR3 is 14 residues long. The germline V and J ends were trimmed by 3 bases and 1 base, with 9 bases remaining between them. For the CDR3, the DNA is TGTGCCAGCAGTTTTGGGGAGGAGAACACTGAAGCTTTCTTT. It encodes CASSFGEENTEAFF.

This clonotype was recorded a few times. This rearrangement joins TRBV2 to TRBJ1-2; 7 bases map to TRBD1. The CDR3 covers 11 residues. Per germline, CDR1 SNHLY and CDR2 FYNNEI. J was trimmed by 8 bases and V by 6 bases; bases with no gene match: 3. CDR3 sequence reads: CASRGGGGYTF. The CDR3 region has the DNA TGTGCCAGCAGAGGGGGCGGCGGCTACACCTTC.

The CDR3 DNA reads TGTGCCAGCAGCCAAGTGGGACAGGCCAAGGCTTTCTTT. Its translation is CASSQVGQAKAFF. This chain links TRBV3-1 with TRBJ1-1; 8 bases are a match to TRBD1. Germline V gives CDR1 LGHDT, CDR2 YNNKEL (reference sequence). V shed 1 base and J 11 bases; nucleotides not matched to a gene: 6. The CDR3 runs 13 residues.

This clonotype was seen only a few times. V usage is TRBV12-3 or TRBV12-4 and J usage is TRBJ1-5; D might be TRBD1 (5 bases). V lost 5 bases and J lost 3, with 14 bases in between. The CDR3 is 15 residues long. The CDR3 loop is CASSLSGTHNQPQHF. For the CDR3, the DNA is TGTGCCAGCAGTCTTTCCGGGACCCACAATCAGCCCCAGCATTTT.

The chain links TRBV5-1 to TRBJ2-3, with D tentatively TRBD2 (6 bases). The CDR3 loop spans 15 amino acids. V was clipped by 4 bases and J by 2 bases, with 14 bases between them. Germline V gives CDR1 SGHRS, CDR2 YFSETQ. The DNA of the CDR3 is TGCGCCAGCAGCCCACCGGGGGAGATCACAGATACGCAGTATTTT. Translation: CASSPPGEITDTQYF.

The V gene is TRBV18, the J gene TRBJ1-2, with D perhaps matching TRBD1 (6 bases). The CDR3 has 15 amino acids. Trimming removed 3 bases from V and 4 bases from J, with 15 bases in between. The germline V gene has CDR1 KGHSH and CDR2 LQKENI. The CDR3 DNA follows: TGTGCCAGCTCACCTATCTCAGGGGACGGCTATGGCTACACCTTC. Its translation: CASSPISGDGYGYTF. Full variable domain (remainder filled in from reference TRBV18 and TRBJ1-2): NAGVMQNPRHLVRRRGQEARLRCSPMKGHSHVYWYRQLPEEGLKFMVYLQKENIIDESGMPKERFSAEFPKEGPSILRIQQVVRGDSAAYFCASSPISGDGYGYTFGSGTRLTVV.

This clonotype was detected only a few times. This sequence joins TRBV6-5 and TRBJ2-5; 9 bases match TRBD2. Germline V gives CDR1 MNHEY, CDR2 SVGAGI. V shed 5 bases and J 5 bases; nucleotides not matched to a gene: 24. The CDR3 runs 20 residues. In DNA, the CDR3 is TGTGCCAGCAGTCCCCTAGGGAGCGGGGGGTCTCATGGCTATCAGGAGACCCAGTACTTC. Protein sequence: CASSPLGSGGSHGYQETQYF.

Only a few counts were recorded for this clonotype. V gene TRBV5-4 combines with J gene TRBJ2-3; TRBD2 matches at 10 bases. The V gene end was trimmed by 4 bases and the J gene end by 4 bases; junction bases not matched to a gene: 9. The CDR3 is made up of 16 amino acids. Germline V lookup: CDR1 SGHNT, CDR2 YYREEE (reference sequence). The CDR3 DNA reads TGTGCCAGCAGCACACGGCTAGCGGGGGAGTCAGATACGCAGTATTTT. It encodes CASSTRLAGESDTQYF.

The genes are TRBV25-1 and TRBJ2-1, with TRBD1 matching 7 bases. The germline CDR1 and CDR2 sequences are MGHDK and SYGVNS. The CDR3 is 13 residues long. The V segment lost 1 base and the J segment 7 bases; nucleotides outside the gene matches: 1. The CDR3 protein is CASSEWGQNEQFF. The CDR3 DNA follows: TGTGCCAGCAGTGAATGGGGACAGAATGAGCAGTTCTTC.

CDR3: CASSQGVALTESYGYTF. The DNA of the CDR3 is TGTGCCAGCAGCCAAGGTGTCGCCCTCACAGAGAGCTATGGCTACACCTTC. The J gene is TRBJ1-2, the V gene TRBV4-2; D is ambiguous. V lost 1 base to trimming and J lost 4 bases, with 19 bases between them. From germline, CDR1 is LGHNA and CDR2 YNFKEQ. CDR3 size: 17 residues.

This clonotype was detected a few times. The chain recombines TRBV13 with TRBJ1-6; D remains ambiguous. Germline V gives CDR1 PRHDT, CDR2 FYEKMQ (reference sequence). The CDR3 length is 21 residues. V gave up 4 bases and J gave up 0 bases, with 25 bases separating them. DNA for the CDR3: TGTGCCAGCAGCTCCCGACCCCTGGCCTCGGAGATACCCTCCTATAATTCACCCCTCCACTTT. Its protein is CASSSRPLASEIPSYNSPLHF.

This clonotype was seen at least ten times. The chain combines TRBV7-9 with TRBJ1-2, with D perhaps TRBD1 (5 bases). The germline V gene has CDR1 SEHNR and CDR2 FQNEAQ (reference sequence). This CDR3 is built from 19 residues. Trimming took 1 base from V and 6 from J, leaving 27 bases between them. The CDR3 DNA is TGTGCCAGCAGCTTAGGGGCAGGTTCGCAGGGACCGACGGGGCATGGCTACACCTTC. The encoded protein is CASSLGAGSQGPTGHGYTF. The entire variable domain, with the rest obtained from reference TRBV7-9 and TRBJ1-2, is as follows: DTGVSQNPRHKITKRGQNVTFRCDPISEHNRLYWYRQTLGQGPEFLTYFQNEAQLEKSRLLSDRFSAERPKGSFSTLEIQRTEQGDSAMYLCASSLGAGSQGPTGHGYTFGSGTRLTVV.

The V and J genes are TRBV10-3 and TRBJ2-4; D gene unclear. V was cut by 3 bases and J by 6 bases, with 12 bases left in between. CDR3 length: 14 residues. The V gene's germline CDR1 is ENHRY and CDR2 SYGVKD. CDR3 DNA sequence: TGTGCCATCAGTGATCGACAAAGGCCAAACATTCAGTACTTC. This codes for CAISDRQRPNIQYF.

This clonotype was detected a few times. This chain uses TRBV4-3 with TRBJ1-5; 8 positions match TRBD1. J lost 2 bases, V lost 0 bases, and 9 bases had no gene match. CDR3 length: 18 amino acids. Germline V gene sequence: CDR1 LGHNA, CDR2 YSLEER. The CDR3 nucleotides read TGCGCCAGCAGCCAAGAGGACAGGGAGGCTAGAGGCAATCAGCCCCAGCATTTT. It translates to CASSQEDREARGNQPQHF.

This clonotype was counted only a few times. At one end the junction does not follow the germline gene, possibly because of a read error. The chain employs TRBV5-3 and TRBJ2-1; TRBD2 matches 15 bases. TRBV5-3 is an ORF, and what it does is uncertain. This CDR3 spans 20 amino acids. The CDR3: CASSLRVGLAGGPVLNEQFF. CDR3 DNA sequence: TGTGCCAGCAGCTTGAGGGTCGGACTAGCGGGGGGGCCGGTCTTGAATGAGCAGTTCTTC.

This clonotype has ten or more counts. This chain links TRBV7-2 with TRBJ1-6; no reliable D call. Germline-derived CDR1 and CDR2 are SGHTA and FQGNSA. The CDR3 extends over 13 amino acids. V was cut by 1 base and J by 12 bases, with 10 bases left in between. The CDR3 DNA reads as TGTGCCAGCAGCTTAGAAGGGAGAAGACCCCTCCACTTT. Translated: CASSLEGRRPLHF.

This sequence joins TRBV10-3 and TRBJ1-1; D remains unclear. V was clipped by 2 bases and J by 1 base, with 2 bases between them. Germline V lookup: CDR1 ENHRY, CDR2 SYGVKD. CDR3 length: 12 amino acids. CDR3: CAISEGNTEAFF. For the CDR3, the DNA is TGTGCCATCAGTGAGGGGAACACTGAAGCTTTCTTT.

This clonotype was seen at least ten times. This CDR3 reads CASSYTGTSGETQYF. The CDR3 nucleotides read TGTGCCAGCAGCTATACCGGGACTAGCGGAGAGACCCAGTACTTC. The rearrangement joins TRBV7-9 to TRBJ2-5; TRBD2 matches at 11 bases. CDR1 is SEHNR, CDR2 FQNEAQ, per germline (reference sequence). This CDR3 spans 15 amino acids. V was clipped by 4 bases and J by 4 bases; unmatched bases: 5.

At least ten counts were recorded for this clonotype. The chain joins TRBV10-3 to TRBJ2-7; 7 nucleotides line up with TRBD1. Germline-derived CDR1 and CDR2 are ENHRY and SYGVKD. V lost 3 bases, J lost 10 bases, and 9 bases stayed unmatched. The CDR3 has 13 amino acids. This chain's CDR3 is CAISDPETGKQYF. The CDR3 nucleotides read TGTGCCATCAGTGACCCGGAGACAGGGAAACAGTACTTC.